This note documents a single T cell receptor (beta chain) sequence. This entry is derived from a study of OX40 agonist ivuxolimab in advanced cancers. Peripheral blood came from all dose cohorts at three timepoints. The method was immunoSEQ multiplex PCR; TCRdb's version includes in-frame clones alone and lacks a portion of them. This repertoire shows fewer than 110,000 clones, more than 85% found once; its top ten account for roughly 1.3%. Germline CDR1 and CDR2: SGHVS and FQNEAQ. CDR3 length equals 15 residues. The trim removed 4 bases at V and 2 bases at J, leaving 7 bases unmatched. The TCR originated in an adult with an advanced solid tumor such as melanoma, head and neck, liver or kidney cancer. The source material was CD4+ or CD8+ T cells sorted from blood, sampled in a trial of the OX40 agonist ivuxolimab. V usage is TRBV7-8 and J usage is TRBJ2-5, with TRBD2 matching 7 bases. DNA of the CDR3: TGTGCCAGCAGCTATTCTAGCGGAGCTCAAGAGACCCAGTACTTC. It yields the protein CASSYSSGAQETQYF. Complete variable domain (other parts from reference TRBV7-8 and TRBJ2-5): GAGVSQSPRYKVAKRGQDVALRCDPISGHVSLFWYQQALGQGPEFLTYFQNEAQLDKSGLPSDRFFAERPEGSVSTLKIQRTQQEDSAVYLCASSYSSGAQETQYFGPGTRLLVL.